Presented here are 20 T cell receptor beta chains from one specimen sequenced in a study of cytomegalovirus exposure and HLA in healthy donors (dated by TCRdb to the late 2010s). The library came from the immunoSEQ multiplex PCR assay. For the multiplex PCR, a mixture combining 60 forward primers for TCR Vbeta segments and 13 reverse primers for TCR Jbeta segments was used. Drawn from immuneACCESS, this table holds only the in-frame rearrangements with V and J called that TCRdb kept. Clones are partly lost; checked studies trace under half to an unresolved V gene and leave the rest unexplained. The sample table records about 160,000 clones; 85% of these occur just once. Approximately 2% of the sample lies in the top ten. The sample comprised PBMCs. The receptors derive from a man aged 18 to 29 in good health and CMV-seropositive.

This clone was counted only a few times. This chain uses TRBV7-8 with TRBJ1-4; no firm D call. Germline-derived CDR1 and CDR2 are SGHVS and FQNEAQ. The CDR3 spans 12 residues. V was trimmed by 5 bases and J by 8 bases, leaving 9 bases between them. The CDR3 DNA reads TGTGCCAGCAGCCCTAGTATGGAAAAACTGTTTTTT. Amino acids: CASSPSMEKLFF. Filled out from reference TRBV7-8 and TRBJ1-4, the complete variable domain reads GAGVSQSPRYKVAKRGQDVALRCDPISGHVSLFWYQQALGQGPEFLTYFQNEAQLDKSGLPSDRFFAERPEGSVSTLKIQRTQQEDSAVYLCASSPSMEKLFFGSGTQLSVL.

The chain employs TRBV19 and TRBJ2-2, with 7 nucleotides matching TRBD1. This CDR3 spans 20 amino acids. The V gene end was trimmed by 0 bases and the J gene end by 4 bases; junction bases not matched to a gene: 17. Per germline, CDR1 LNHDA and CDR2 SQIVND (reference sequence). The CDR3 is CASSIDRRQGTRGSTGELFF. CDR3 DNA: TGTGCCAGTAGTATAGATCGGAGACAGGGCACACGGGGCAGCACCGGGGAGCTGTTTTTT.

The rearrangement joins TRBV2 to TRBJ2-1, with TRBD2 matching 7 bases. Germline-derived CDR1 and CDR2 are SNHLY and FYNNEI. The CDR3 is 17 residues long. J lost 10 bases, V lost 2 bases, and 17 bases had no gene match. The CDR3 region has the DNA TGTGCCAGCAGTGAAATAGGCCTAGCGGCGCCTGGGTTCGAGCAGTTCTTC. It encodes CASSEIGLAAPGFEQFF.

The chain carries TRBV20-1 and TRBJ1-4; no reliable D call. CDR3 length: 11 amino acids. CDR1 is DFQATT and CDR2 is SNEGSKA in the germline V gene (reference sequence). V shed 3 bases and J shed 10 bases, with 9 bases lying between them. The CDR3 region has the DNA TGCAGTGCTAGTCGGGTAGGAAAACTGTTTTTT. Translating gives CSASRVGKLFF.

The V and J genes are TRBV2 and TRBJ2-7; weak D call: TRBD1 (5 bases). The CDR3 sequence is 12 residues long. V lost 4 bases and J 2 bases, leaving 6 bases between the germline ends. Germline V gives CDR1 SNHLY, CDR2 FYNNEI. Here the CDR3 reads CASSGQPYEQYF. Here the CDR3 DNA reads TGTGCCAGCAGTGGACAGCCCTACGAGCAGTACTTC.

The rearrangement uses TRBV6-1 and TRBJ2-5; the D is unclear. Germline V lookup: CDR1 MNHNS, CDR2 SASEGT. Trimming cost V 8 bases and J 0 bases, with 7 bases left between them. The CDR3 spans 12 residues. The CDR3 DNA is TGTGCCAGCCCCCGGGACCAAGAGACCCAGTACTTC. This gives the protein CASPRDQETQYF.

This clone occurred once. The chain recombines TRBV2 with TRBJ1-1; maybe TRBD1 (6 bases). Per the germline V gene, CDR1 is SNHLY and CDR2 is FYNNEI. With 4 bases removed from V and 4 bases from J, the gap between germline ends came to 13 bases. There are 14 residues in the CDR3. The CDR3: CASSAQGKGTEAFF. For the CDR3, the DNA is TGTGCCAGCAGTGCGCAGGGGAAGGGCACTGAAGCTTTCTTT. Variable domain in full (rest from reference TRBV2 and TRBJ1-1): EPEVTQTPSHQVTQMGQEVILRCVPISNHLYFYWYRQILGQKVEFLVSFYNNEISEKSEIFDDQFSVERPDGSNFTLKIRSTKLEDSAMYFCASSAQGKGTEAFFGQGTRLTVV.

This chain links TRBV4-3 with TRBJ1-4; the match to TRBD1 covers 7 bases. Looked up from germline, CDR1 is LGHNA and CDR2 is YSLEER. With 0 bases clipped from V and 8 bases from J, the junction kept 9 bases outside the gene matches. The length of the CDR3 is 16 residues. CDR3: CASSQDFGAGGEKLFF. The DNA for the CDR3 is TGCGCCAGCAGCCAAGATTTTGGGGCAGGGGGGGAAAAACTGTTTTTT.

V and J are TRBV9 and TRBJ2-2; 11 bases align to TRBD2. Trimming took 4 bases from V and 1 from J; bases not matched to a gene: 3. The CDR3 runs 16 residues. Germline assignment: CDR1 SGDLS and CDR2 YYNGEE. The CDR3 reads CASSPGLAGNTGELFF. CDR3 sequence (DNA): TGTGCCAGCAGCCCCGGACTAGCGGGGAACACCGGGGAGCTGTTTTTT.

The rearrangement uses TRBV18 and TRBJ2-1, with 11 bases that match TRBD2. The CDR3 has 17 amino acids. Germline V gene sequence: CDR1 KGHSH, CDR2 LQKENI. With 3 bases clipped from V and 1 base from J, the junction kept 5 bases outside the gene matches. The CDR3 region has the DNA TGTGCCAGCTCACCCTTCATAGCGGGGGGGTCCTACAATGAGCAGTTCTTC. It yields the protein CASSPFIAGGSYNEQFF.

Details on this clone: The junction departs from germline at one end; a sequencing error may be responsible. The V call is TRBV2, the J call TRBJ2-6; TRBD1 matches 9 bases. The CDR3 sequence is 16 residues long. From germline, CDR1 is SNHLY and CDR2 FYNNEI. CDR3 bases: TGTGCCAGCAAGGGACAGGGCCCTTCTGGGGCCAACGGCCTGACTTTC. Amino acid sequence: CASKGQGPSGANGLTF.

Turning to this clone: This CDR3 is also generated by other DNA sequences in the sample. The genes are TRBV7-9 and TRBJ2-3; D not certain. With 4 bases removed from V and 3 bases from J, the gap between germline ends came to 5 bases. Germline V gene sequence: CDR1 SEHNR, CDR2 FQNEAQ (reference sequence). This CDR3 contains 12 residues. The DNA of the CDR3 is TGTGCCAGCAGCTCTTCGACAGATACGCAGTATTTT. Residues: CASSSSTDTQYF.

This chain joins TRBV15 and TRBJ2-6; the D is unclear. V lost 0 bases to trimming and J lost 2 bases, with 5 bases between them. The CDR3 length is 15 residues. Germline V gene sequence: CDR1 LNHNV, CDR2 YYDKDF (reference sequence). The CDR3 nucleotides are TGTGCCACCAGCAGAGATCAGGCTGGGGCCAACGTCCTGACTTTC. Its protein is CATSRDQAGANVLTF.

This chain joins TRBV5-4 and TRBJ2-2; the D gene is possibly TRBD2 (5 bases). The CDR3 consists of 14 residues. The germline V gene has CDR1 SGHNT and CDR2 YYREEE (reference sequence). V was clipped by 1 base and J by 4 bases, with 8 bases between them. The CDR3 nucleotides are TGTGCCAGCAGCTTGTGGACTTCCACCGGGGAGCTGTTTTTT. It is translated as CASSLWTSTGELFF.

This chain links TRBV6-1 with TRBJ1-1, with 10 bases lining up with TRBD1. V shed 8 bases, J shed 1 base, and the junction held 7 bases outside the gene matches. CDR3 length equals 15 residues. Per the germline V gene, CDR1 is MNHNS and CDR2 is SASEGT. The CDR3 DNA reads as TGTGCCAGCGGACAGGGGGGGCGAACGAACACTGAAGCTTTCTTT. Its protein product is CASGQGGRTNTEAFF.

J is TRBJ2-3 and V is TRBV2, with D perhaps TRBD1 (6 bases). Trimming left V 8 bases short and J 3 bases short, with 15 bases between. Germline lookup yields CDR1 SNHLY and CDR2 FYNNEI. The CDR3 totals 14 residues. This CDR3 reads CASQGFSSTDTQYF. The CDR3 DNA reads TGTGCCAGCCAGGGGTTCTCATCTACAGATACGCAGTATTTT.

The rearrangement uses TRBV18 and TRBJ2-7; D is unclear. Trimming took off 2 bases at V and 2 bases at J, with 7 bases between the two ends. This CDR3 comprises 13 residues. Germline CDR1 and CDR2: KGHSH and LQKENI. CDR3: CASSPSGTYEQYF. CDR3 in DNA: TGTGCCAGCTCACCATCCGGTACCTACGAGCAGTACTTC.

The V gene is TRBV15, the J gene TRBJ2-7, with D maybe TRBD2 (6 bases). Trimming removed 0 bases from V and 3 bases from J, with 9 bases in between. CDR1 is LNHNV, CDR2 YYDKDF, per germline (reference sequence). There are 14 residues in the CDR3. The DNA of the CDR3 is TGTGCCACCAGCAGAGAGGGGGGTGTCTACGAGCAGTACTTC. Its protein product is CATSREGGVYEQYF.

CDR3 residues: CASSEQGAFYNEQFF. CDR3 sequence (DNA): TGTGCCAGCAGTGAACAGGGGGCCTTCTACAATGAGCAGTTCTTC. The genes are TRBV6-1 and TRBJ2-1; 8 bases align to TRBD1. Unmatched junction bases numbered 3, after V lost 2 bases and J lost 3 bases. The germline gives CDR1 MNHNS, CDR2 SASEGT. The CDR3 loop spans 15 amino acids.

The chain combines TRBV4-3 with TRBJ1-1; tentative D call: TRBD1 (5 bases). Trimming removed 3 bases at V and 1 base at J, with 6 bases between. CDR3 size: 13 residues. The germline CDR1 and CDR2 sequences are LGHNA and YSLEER. CDR3 sequence: CASSHDRNTEAFF. As DNA, the CDR3 is TGCGCCAGCAGCCATGACAGGAACACTGAAGCTTTCTTT.